Each of the 19 T cell receptor beta chains below was sequenced from the same sample in a study of CD8+CD57+ T cells in acquired aplastic anemia. Genomic DNA served as template for TCR beta VDJ and CDR3 profiling. TCRdb redid the calling of the reads with MiXCR, one entry per CDR3 protein. This table holds 120,000 or so distinct CDR3 sequences, about 40% found once. Previously, flow cytometry had revealed CD8+CD57+ cell expansion in the patients chosen for sequencing. Material: sorted CD4+, CD8+, or CD8+CD57+ T cells (not recorded which) from PBMCs. The receptors were gathered from a human donor with aplastic anemia.

This clonotype was seen at least ten times. The V gene is TRBV2, the J gene TRBJ2-1; 7 bases agree with TRBD1. Germline loops: CDR1 SNHLY, CDR2 FYNNEI. The CDR3 length is 13 residues. The J segment lost 5 bases and the V segment lost 6 bases, leaving 4 bases of the junction unmatched. CDR3 coding DNA: TGTGCCAGCAGAACGGGACAGAACAATGAGCAGTTCTTC. Translated: CASRTGQNNEQFF.

In its sample, this clonotype was seen many times. The rearrangement links TRBV3-1 to TRBJ2-2; D possibly uses TRBD1 or TRBD2 (6 bases each). The CDR3 loop spans 14 amino acids. Germline CDR1 reads LGHDT; CDR2 reads YNNKEL (reference sequence). V lost 6 bases and J 3 bases, leaving 11 bases between the germline ends. DNA for the CDR3: TGTGCCAGCAGGGGGGGCTGGGACACCGGGGAGCTGTTTTTT. Amino acid sequence: CASRGGWDTGELFF.

This clonotype was counted ten times or more. The chain couples TRBV5-1 to TRBJ1-5, with no clear D. V was clipped by 0 bases and J by 0 bases, with 7 bases between them. This CDR3 comprises 15 residues. Germline values: CDR1 SGHRS, CDR2 YFSETQ. The CDR3 spells CASSLGESSNQPQHF. CDR3 coding DNA: TGCGCCAGCAGCTTGGGCGAATCTAGCAATCAGCCCCAGCATTTT.

The V gene is TRBV7-2, the J gene TRBJ1-5; no clear D gene. The length of the CDR3 is 14 residues. The V gene lost 6 bases and the J gene lost 10 bases, with 19 bases spanning the gap. Germline loops: CDR1 SGHTA, CDR2 FQGNSA. The CDR3 protein is CASSFALKGEPQHF. In DNA, the CDR3 is TGTGCCAGCAGTTTTGCTTTGAAGGGAGAACCCCAGCATTTT.

This clonotype was counted at least ten times. This sequence joins TRBV7-2 and TRBJ1-2, with 8 bases aligning to TRBD1. Germline CDR1 is SGHTA and CDR2 is FQGNSA. Trimming at V came to 8 bases and at J to 4 bases, leaving 9 bases not matched to a gene. The CDR3 contains 14 residues. The CDR3 DNA reads TGTGCCAGCCAATCACTTCAGGGGGCCTATGGCTACACCTTC. It translates to CASQSLQGAYGYTF.

A single count supports this clonotype. The V gene is TRBV29-1, the J gene TRBJ1-1; a possible D gene is TRBD1 (5 bases). The CDR3 runs 13 residues. Deletions cut 2 bases from V and 4 bases from J, with 11 bases between. Germline CDR1 reads SQVTM; CDR2 reads ANQGSEA. CDR3 sequence reads: CSVEIGAGTEAFF. The CDR3 coding sequence is TGCAGCGTTGAAATTGGGGCGGGCACTGAAGCTTTCTTT.

Only a few counts were recorded for this clonotype. The chain uses TRBV10-3 and TRBJ1-1; the D is unclear. This CDR3 has 13 residues. The germline gives CDR1 ENHRY, CDR2 SYGVKD. Trimming cost V 3 bases and J 6 bases, with 11 bases left between them. CDR3 region: CAISESRTAEAFF. CDR3 nucleotides: TGTGCCATCAGTGAATCAAGGACTGCTGAAGCTTTCTTT.

Notes on this clonotype: A read error may explain this, as a much larger clone is one base away. The chain couples TRBV14 to TRBJ2-3, with TRBD2 as a possible D gene (6 bases). Germline values: CDR1 SGHDN, CDR2 FVKESK. The CDR3 sequence is 17 residues long. In nucleotides, the CDR3 is TGTGCCAGCGGCCAAGATCGACTAGGTTTTCGCACAGATACGCAGTATTTT. Amino acid sequence: CASGQDRLGFRTDTQYF.

This clonotype was recorded at least ten times. This rearrangement joins TRBV20-1 to TRBJ1-3; 7 bases agree with TRBD1. Germline CDR1 is DFQATT and CDR2 is SNEGSKA (reference sequence). The CDR3 spans 14 residues. Trimming at V came to 2 bases and at J to 4 bases, leaving 5 bases not matched to a gene. CDR3 in DNA: TGCAGTGCTAGAAGAGGGGGCGTCGGAAACACCATATATTTT. Protein product: CSARRGGVGNTIYF.

Worth noting for this clonotype: A much larger clone lies one base from this, so it may be a read error. The V and J genes are TRBV9 and TRBJ2-7; D is unresolved. This CDR3 is 14 amino acids long. The V and J ends lost 0 bases and 1 base respectively, with 8 bases between them. Germline V gene sequence: CDR1 SGDLS, CDR2 YYNGEE. The CDR3 coding sequence is TGTGCCAGCAGCGTAGATTTGGGGTCCTACGAGCAGTACGTC. Amino acids: CASSVDLGSYEQYV.

This clonotype was observed at least ten times. This chain connects TRBV5-1 to TRBJ1-1; TRBD1 aligns across 10 bases. CDR3 length: 17 amino acids. Germline V gene lookup returns CDR1 SGHRS and CDR2 YFSETQ. V shed 0 bases, J shed 3 bases, and the junction held 8 bases outside the gene matches. Here the CDR3 reads CASSLVPWTGGDTEAFF. In DNA, the CDR3 is TGCGCCAGCAGCTTGGTACCCTGGACAGGGGGTGACACTGAAGCTTTCTTT.

This clonotype was seen repeatedly, ten times or more. The chain employs TRBV6-1 and TRBJ1-2; TRBD1 is a possible D gene (5 bases). The CDR3 is made up of 12 amino acids. Trimming pared 6 bases from V and 2 bases from J, leaving 7 bases between. Germline assignment: CDR1 MNHNS and CDR2 SASEGT. This CDR3 reads CASRGPNYGYTF. DNA for the CDR3: TGTGCCAGCAGGGGGCCCAACTATGGCTACACCTTC.

This clonotype was seen more than once but under ten times. This chain links TRBV2 with TRBJ2-7, with 12 bases aligning to TRBD2. CDR3 size: 13 residues. Germline values: CDR1 SNHLY, CDR2 FYNNEI. The V gene end was trimmed by 5 bases and the J gene end by 4 bases; junction bases not matched to a gene: 0. The DNA for the CDR3 is TGTGCCAGCAGTCTAGCGGGGGGGTACGAGCAGTACGTC. The encoded protein is CASSLAGGYEQYV.

This clonotype was found many times. This chain uses TRBV7-9 with TRBJ2-1; 10 bases are a match to TRBD1. The junction had 5 bases not matched to a gene; V was cut back by 1 base and J by 5 bases. This CDR3 has 16 amino acids. Germline V gives CDR1 SEHNR, CDR2 FQNEAQ (reference sequence). CDR3 residues: CASSLDYGTGDNEQFF. The CDR3 DNA reads as TGTGCCAGCAGCTTAGATTATGGGACAGGGGACAATGAGCAGTTCTTC.

The gene calls are TRBV29-1 and TRBJ1-1; D ambiguous. Trimming removed 4 bases at V and 13 bases at J, with 19 bases between. The CDR3 consists of 12 residues. Germline V lookup: CDR1 SQVTM, CDR2 ANQGSEA. The CDR3 region has the DNA TGCAGCGTTGGGACCCTTGGTACTGAGGATTTCTTT. Translated: CSVGTLGTEDFF.

V usage is TRBV2 and J usage is TRBJ2-7; D is undetermined. The J call may not be correct, given that the DNA end is closer to TRBJ2-1. This CDR3 has 11 amino acids. Germline values: CDR1 SNHLY, CDR2 FYNNEI. CDR3 DNA: TGTGCCAGCAGTAGGGATGGTGAGCAGTTCTTC. It translates to CASSRDGEQFF.

This clonotype appeared once. This chain uses TRBV9 with TRBJ1-6; tentative D call: TRBD1 (5 bases). V lost 4 bases and J 7 bases, leaving 15 bases between the germline ends. Per the germline V gene, CDR1 is SGDLS and CDR2 is YYNGEE. The CDR3 extends over 15 amino acids. The CDR3 here is CASSPTGTANSPLHF. The CDR3 DNA is TGTGCCAGCAGCCCAACCGGGACGGCGAATTCACCCCTCCACTTT.

This clonotype was observed many times. The chain is built from TRBV5-6 and TRBJ2-4; D unclear. The ends were cut back, 1 base at V and 6 bases at J, with 8 bases in the middle. CDR3 length equals 13 residues. Germline loops: CDR1 SGHDT, CDR2 YYEEEE. The DNA for the CDR3 is TGTGCCAGCAGCTTGAAGGCAGCAAACATTCAGTACTTC. This sequence encodes CASSLKAANIQYF.

This clonotype was seen repeatedly, ten times or more. The rearrangement links TRBV27 to TRBJ1-3, with D unclear. Trimming pared 0 bases from V and 8 bases from J, leaving 8 bases between. Germline CDR1 MNHEY, CDR2 SMNVEV (reference sequence). The CDR3 has 13 amino acids. CDR3 DNA: TGTGCCAGCAGTTTATCGAGGAAGGACACCATATATTTT. Translated: CASSLSRKDTIYF.